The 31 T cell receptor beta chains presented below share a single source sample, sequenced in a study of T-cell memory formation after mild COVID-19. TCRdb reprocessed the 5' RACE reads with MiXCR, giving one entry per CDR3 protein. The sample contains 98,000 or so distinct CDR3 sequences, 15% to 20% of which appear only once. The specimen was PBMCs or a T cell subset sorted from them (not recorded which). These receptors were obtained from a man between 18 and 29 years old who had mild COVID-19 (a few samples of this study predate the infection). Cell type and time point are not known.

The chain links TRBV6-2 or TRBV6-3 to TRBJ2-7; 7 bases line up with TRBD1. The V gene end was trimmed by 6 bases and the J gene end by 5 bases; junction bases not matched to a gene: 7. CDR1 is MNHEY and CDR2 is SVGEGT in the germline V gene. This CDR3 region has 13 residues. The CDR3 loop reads CASRPQGPHEQYF. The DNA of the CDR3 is TGTGCCAGCAGACCACAGGGGCCCCACGAGCAGTACTTC.

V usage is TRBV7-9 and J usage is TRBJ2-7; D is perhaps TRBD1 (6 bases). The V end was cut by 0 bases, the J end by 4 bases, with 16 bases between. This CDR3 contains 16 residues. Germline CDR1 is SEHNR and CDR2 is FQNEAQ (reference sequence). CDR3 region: CASSLAAGAVSYEQYV. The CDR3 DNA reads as TGTGCCAGCAGCTTAGCGGCAGGGGCCGTTAGTTACGAGCAGTACGTC.

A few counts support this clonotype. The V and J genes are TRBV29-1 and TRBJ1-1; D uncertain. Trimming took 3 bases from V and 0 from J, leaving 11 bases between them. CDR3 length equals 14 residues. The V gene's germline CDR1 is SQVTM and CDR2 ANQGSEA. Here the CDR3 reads CSVDSTTMNTEAFF. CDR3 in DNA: TGCAGCGTTGATTCCACAACCATGAACACTGAAGCTTTCTTT.

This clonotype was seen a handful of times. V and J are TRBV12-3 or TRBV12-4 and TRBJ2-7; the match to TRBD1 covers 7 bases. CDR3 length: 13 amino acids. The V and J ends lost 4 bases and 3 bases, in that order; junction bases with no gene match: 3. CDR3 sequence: CASSWDSLYEQYF. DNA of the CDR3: TGTGCCAGCAGTTGGGACAGCCTCTACGAGCAGTACTTC.

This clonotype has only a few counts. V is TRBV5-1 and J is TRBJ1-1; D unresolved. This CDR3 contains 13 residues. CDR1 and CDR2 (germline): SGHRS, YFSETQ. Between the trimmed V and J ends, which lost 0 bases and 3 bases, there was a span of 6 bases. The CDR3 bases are TGCGCCAGCAGCTTGGTCCCGGACACTGAAGCTTTCTTT. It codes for CASSLVPDTEAFF.

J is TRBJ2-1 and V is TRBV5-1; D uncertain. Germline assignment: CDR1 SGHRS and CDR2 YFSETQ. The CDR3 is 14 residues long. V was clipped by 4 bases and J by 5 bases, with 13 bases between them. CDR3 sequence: CASSAAPPNNEQFF. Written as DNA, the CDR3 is TGCGCCAGCAGCGCGGCACCTCCCAACAATGAGCAGTTCTTC.

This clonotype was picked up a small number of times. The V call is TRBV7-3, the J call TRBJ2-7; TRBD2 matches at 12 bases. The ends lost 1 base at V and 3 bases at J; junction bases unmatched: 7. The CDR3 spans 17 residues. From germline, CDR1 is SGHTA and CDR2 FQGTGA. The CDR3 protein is CASSLNRLAGAVYEQYV. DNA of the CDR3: TGTGCCAGCAGCTTAAATAGACTAGCGGGGGCCGTCTACGAGCAGTACGTC.

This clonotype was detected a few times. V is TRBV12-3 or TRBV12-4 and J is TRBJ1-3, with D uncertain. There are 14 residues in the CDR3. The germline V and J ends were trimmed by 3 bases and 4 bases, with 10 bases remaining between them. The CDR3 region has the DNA TGTGCCAGCAGTTTTTGGACGCAGGGAAACACCATATATTTT. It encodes CASSFWTQGNTIYF.

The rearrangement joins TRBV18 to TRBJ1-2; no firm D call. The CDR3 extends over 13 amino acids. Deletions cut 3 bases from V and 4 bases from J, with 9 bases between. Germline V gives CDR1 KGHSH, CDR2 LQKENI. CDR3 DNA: TGTGCCAGCTCACCGGAGGCGGTCTATGGCTACACCTTC. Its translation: CASSPEAVYGYTF.

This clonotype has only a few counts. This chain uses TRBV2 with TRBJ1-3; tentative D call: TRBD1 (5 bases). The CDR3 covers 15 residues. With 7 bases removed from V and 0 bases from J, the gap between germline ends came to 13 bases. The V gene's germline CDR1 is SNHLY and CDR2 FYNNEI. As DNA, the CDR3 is TGTGCCAGCAACCGCCTCGGGGGCTCTGGAAACACCATATATTTT. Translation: CASNRLGGSGNTIYF.

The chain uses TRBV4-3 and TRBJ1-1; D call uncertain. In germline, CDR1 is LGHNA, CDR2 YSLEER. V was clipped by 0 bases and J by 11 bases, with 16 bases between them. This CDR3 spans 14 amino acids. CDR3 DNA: TGCGCCAGCAGCCAAGAGACAAACCCTGGTGGGGCTTTCTTT. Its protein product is CASSQETNPGGAFF.

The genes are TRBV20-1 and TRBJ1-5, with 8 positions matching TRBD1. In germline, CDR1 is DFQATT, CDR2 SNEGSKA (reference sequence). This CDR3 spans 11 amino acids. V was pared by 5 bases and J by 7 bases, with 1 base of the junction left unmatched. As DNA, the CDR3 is TGCAGTGCTGGACAGGGCCAGCCCCAGCATTTT. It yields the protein CSAGQGQPQHF.

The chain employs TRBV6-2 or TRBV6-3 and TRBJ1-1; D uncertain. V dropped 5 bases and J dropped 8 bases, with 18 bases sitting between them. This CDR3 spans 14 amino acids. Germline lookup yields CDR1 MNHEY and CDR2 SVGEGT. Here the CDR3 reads CASSPNFGRREAFF. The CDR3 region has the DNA TGTGCCAGCAGTCCCAACTTCGGACGGCGGGAAGCTTTCTTT.

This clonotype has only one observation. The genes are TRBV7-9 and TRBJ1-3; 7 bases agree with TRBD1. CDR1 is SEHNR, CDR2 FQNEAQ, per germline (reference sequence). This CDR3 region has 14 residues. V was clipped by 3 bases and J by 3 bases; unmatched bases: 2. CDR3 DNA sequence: TGTGCCAGCAGCTTTGGGGACAGTGGAAACACCATATATTTT. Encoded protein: CASSFGDSGNTIYF.

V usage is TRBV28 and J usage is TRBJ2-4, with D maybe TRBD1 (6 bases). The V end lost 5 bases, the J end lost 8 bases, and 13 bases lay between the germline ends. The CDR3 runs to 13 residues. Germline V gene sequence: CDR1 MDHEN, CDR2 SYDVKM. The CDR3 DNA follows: TGTGCCAGCAGTACCGGACAGAGGGACATTCAGTACTTC. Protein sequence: CASSTGQRDIQYF.

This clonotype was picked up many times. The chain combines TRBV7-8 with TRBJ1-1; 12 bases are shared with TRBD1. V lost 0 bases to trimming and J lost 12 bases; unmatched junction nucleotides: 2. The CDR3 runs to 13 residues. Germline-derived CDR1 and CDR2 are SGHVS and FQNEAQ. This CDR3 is CASSLAGQGASFF. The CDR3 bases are TGTGCCAGCAGCTTAGCGGGACAGGGGGCGTCTTTCTTT.

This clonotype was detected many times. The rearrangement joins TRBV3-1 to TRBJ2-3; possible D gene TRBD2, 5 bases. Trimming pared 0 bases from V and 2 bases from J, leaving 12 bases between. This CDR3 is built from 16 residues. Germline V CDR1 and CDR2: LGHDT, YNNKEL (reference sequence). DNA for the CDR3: TGTGCCAGCAGCCAAGAACAGCGGACTTACACAGATACGCAGTATTTT. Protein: CASSQEQRTYTDTQYF.

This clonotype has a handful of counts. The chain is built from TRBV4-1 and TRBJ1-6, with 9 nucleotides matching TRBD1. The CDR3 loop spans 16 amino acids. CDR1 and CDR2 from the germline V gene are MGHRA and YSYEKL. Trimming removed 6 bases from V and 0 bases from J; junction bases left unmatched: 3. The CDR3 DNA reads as TGCGCCAGCAGAACAGGGGGCATCTCCTATAATTCACCCCTCCACTTT. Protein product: CASRTGGISYNSPLHF.

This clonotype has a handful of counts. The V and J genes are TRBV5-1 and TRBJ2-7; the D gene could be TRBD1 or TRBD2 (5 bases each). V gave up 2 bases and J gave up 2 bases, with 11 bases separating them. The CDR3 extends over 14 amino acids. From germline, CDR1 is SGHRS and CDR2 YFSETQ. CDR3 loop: CASSLTGTTYEQYF. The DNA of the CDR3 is TGCGCCAGCAGCTTAACCGGGACCACCTACGAGCAGTACTTC.

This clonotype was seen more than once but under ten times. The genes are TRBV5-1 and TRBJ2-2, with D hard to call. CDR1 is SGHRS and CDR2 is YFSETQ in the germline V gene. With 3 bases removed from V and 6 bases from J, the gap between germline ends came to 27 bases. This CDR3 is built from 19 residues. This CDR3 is CASSSNAGGSVGVAGELFF. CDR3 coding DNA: TGCGCCAGCAGCTCCAACGCCGGTGGGTCCGTAGGTGTTGCCGGGGAGCTGTTTTTT.

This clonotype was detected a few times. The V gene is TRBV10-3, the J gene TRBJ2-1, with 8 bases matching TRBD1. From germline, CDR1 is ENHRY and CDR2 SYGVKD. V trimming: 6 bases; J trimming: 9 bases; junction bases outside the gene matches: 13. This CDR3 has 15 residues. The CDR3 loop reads CAIRSDRTGPSEQFF. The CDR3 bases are TGTGCCATCAGGAGCGATAGGACAGGGCCCAGTGAGCAGTTCTTC.

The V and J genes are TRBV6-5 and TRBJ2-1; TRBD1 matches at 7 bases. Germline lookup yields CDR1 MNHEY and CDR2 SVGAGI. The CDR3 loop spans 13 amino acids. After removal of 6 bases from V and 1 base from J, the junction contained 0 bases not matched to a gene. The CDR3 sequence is CASRQGSYNEQFF. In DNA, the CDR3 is TGTGCCAGCAGACAGGGGTCCTACAATGAGCAGTTCTTC.

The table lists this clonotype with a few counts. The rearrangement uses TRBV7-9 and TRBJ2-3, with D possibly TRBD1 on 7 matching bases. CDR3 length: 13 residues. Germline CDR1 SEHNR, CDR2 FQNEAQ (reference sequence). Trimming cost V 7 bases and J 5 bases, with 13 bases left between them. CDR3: CASMEGAGDTQYF. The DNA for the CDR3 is TGTGCCAGCATGGAGGGGGCCGGAGATACGCAGTATTTT.

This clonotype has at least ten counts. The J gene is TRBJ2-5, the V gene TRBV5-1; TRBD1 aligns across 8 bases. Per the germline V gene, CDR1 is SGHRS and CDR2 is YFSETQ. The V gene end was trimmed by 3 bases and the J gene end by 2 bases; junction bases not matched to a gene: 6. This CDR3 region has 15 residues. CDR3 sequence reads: CASSSTGGTQETQYF. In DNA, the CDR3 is TGCGCCAGCAGCTCTACAGGGGGAACGCAAGAGACCCAGTACTTC.

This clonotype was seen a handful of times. CDR3 amino acids: CASSLPADREAFF. Here the CDR3 DNA reads TGTGCCAGCAGCCTTCCCGCGGACCGGGAAGCTTTCTTT. This chain links TRBV7-9 with TRBJ1-1; D unresolved. Trimming removed 5 bases from V and 8 bases from J, with 15 bases in between. The CDR3 consists of 13 residues. From germline, CDR1 is SEHNR and CDR2 FQNEAQ (reference sequence). The variable domain in full, completed from reference TRBV7-9 and TRBJ1-1, reads DTGVSQNPRHKITKRGQNVTFRCDPISEHNRLYWYRQTLGQGPEFLTYFQNEAQLEKSRLLSDRFSAERPKGSFSTLEIQRTEQGDSAMYLCASSLPADREAFFGQGTRLTVV.

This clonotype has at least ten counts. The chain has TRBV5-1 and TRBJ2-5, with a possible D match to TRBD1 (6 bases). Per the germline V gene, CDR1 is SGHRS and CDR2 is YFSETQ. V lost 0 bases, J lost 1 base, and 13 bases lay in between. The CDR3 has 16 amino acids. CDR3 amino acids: CASSLEKQGSQETQYF. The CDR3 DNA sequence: TGCGCCAGCAGCTTGGAAAAACAGGGTAGCCAAGAGACCCAGTACTTC.

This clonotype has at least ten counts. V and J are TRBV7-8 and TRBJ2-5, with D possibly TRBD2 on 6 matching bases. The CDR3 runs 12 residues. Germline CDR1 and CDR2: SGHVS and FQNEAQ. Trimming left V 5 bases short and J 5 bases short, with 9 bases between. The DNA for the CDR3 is TGTGCCAGCAGCGGGGGGAGGGAGACCCAGTACTTC. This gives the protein CASSGGRETQYF.

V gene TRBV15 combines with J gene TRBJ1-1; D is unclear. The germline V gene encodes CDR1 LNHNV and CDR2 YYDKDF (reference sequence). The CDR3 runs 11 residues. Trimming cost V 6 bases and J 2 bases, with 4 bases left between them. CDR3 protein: CATRANTEAFF. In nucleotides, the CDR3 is TGTGCCACCAGAGCCAACACTGAAGCTTTCTTT.

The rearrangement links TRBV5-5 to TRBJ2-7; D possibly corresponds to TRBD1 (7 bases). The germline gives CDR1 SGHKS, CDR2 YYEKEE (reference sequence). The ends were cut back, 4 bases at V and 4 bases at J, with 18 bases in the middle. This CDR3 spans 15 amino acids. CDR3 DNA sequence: TGTGCCAGCAGCCGCGGGACAGTTAAGTCGTACGAGCAGTACTTC. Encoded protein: CASSRGTVKSYEQYF.

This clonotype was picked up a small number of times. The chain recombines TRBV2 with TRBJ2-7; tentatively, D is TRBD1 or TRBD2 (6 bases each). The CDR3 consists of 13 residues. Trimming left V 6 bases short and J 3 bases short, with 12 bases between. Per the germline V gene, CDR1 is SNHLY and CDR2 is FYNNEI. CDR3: CASRRDIYYEQYV. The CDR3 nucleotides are TGTGCCAGCAGGCGGGACATTTACTACGAGCAGTACGTC.

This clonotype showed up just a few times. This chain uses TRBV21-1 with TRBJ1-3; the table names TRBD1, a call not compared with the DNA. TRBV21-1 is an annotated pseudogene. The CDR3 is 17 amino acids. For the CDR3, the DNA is TGTGCCAGCAGCAAAGAAGACAGCTTGTTTTCTGGAAACACCATATATTTT. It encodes CASSKEDSLFSGNTIYF.